This TCR beta chain came from a study of T cells in narcolepsy listed by TCRdb under 2018. The study in broad terms: The study enrolled patients with narcolepsy type 1 or type 2 (NT1, NT2) together with healthy control donors. Autoreactive T cells targeting hypocretin neuron self-antigens (hypocretin, TRIB2) were sought in narcolepsy patients, and TCR Vbeta sequencing was used to track clonotypes in blood and CSF.

For TCR Vbeta sequencing, memory CD4+ T cells were sorted ex vivo from the peripheral blood of both healthy controls and narcolepsy patients. This clone has just one count. The clone's antigen remains unknown. Per-base quality was not reported, and no clone a single base away is much larger than it. The library was produced with the immunoSEQ multiplex PCR assay. What TCRdb holds here is the immuneACCESS table cut down to in-frame rearrangements. Part of the clones is not present; checked against another copy, under half of the missing clones reflect an unresolved V gene, and the others are unexplained. The sample contains fewer than 40,000 clones, roughly 80% of them found a single time. The ten largest clonotypes hold around 0.96% of the sample. V and J are truncated by 4 bases and 10 bases respectively, leaving an intervening sequence of 10 bases. The CDR3 contains 10 residues, cysteine and phenylalanine counted. The entry retains the CDR3 DNA only, 30 bases that are in frame from base 1. In the germline V gene, CDR1 corresponds to SQVTM and CDR2 to ANQGSEA.

Findings and caveats that apply to the study as a whole: No sequences matching autoreactive T cell clones were present in some of the blood memory CD4+ repertoires from patients and controls. According to the report, autoreactive clonotypes were detected serially in the blood of the same patients and of different patients, but not in healthy controls. HCRT-specific and TRIB2-specific autoreactive clonotypes were highlighted in plots that compared CD4+ T cell clonotypes in CSF versus blood from the same patient. Numbers of sequenced blood memory CD4+ clonotypes were comparable, averaging roughly 40,000 in patients and more than 30,000 in controls.

The sequence was collected from a human donor with narcolepsy. The V and J genes are TRBV29-1 and TRBJ1-2, with the D segment identity uncertain. Sequenced input: CD45RA- memory CD4+ T cells from PBMCs. In light of the paper, this sample's cell subset or site label describes: memory T cells sorted ex vivo from peripheral blood. In nucleotides, the sequence is TGCAGCGTTGGAGATAAGGTCTACACCTTC. Its protein is CSVGDKVYTF. Full variable domain (CDR3 extended with the reference TRBV29-1 and TRBJ1-2 proteins): SAVISQKPSRDICQRGTSLTIQCQVDSQVTMMFWYRQQPGQSLTLIATANQGSEATYESGFVIDKFPISRPNLTFSTLTVSNMSPEDSSIYLCSVGDKVYTFGSGTRLTVV.